This T cell receptor beta chain was found in a study of vaccination effects on CD4 cells after COVID-19. Cultured cells yielded isolated CD4+ T cells after around 10 days. This clone was seen more than once but under ten times. Its target is not known. The assay was immunoSEQ multiplex PCR, and TCRdb's table has in-frame clones only and misses some. This sample has some 27,000 clones, with approximately 65% found just once. General study findings and limits: Healthy vaccinees showed cross-reactivity with common cold coronaviruses in only 1 of 255 vaccine-induced clones.

Specimen: CD4+ T cells from PBMCs cultured without peptide, collected before COVID-19 vaccination. The receptor was derived from a human donor who received a COVID-19 vaccine.

The CDR3 DNA reads TGTGCCAGCAGTGTAACAGGGGGCCCGGACACTGAAGCTTTCTTT. Translated: CASSVTGGPDTEAFF. The chain links TRBV25-1 to TRBJ1-1; 9 bases line up with TRBD1. J gave up 3 bases and V 4 bases, and 6 bases lay outside the gene matches. CDR1 is MGHDK and CDR2 is SYGVNS in the germline V gene. This CDR3 has 15 amino acids.